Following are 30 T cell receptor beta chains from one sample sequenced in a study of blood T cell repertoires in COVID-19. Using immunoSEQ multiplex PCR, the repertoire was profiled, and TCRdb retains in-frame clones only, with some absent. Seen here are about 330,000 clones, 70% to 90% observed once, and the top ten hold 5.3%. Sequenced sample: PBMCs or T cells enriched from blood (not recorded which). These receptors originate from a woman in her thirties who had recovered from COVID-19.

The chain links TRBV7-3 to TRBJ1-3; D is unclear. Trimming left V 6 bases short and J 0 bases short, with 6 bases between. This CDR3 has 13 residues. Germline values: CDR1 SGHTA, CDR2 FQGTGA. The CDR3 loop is CASSYSSGNTIYF. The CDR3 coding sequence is TGTGCCAGCAGTTATAGCTCTGGAAACACCATATATTTT.

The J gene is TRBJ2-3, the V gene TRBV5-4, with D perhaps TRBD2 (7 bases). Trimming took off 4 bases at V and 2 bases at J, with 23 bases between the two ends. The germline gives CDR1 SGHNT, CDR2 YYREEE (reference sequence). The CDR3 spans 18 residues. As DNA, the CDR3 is TGTGCCAGCAGCCGAGGGGTCTTTGGCGGGGGCCCCACAGATACGCAGTATTTT. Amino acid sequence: CASSRGVFGGGPTDTQYF.

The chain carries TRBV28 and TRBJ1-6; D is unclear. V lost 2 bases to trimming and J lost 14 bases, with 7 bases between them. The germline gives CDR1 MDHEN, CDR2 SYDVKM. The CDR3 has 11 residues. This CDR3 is CASSLAGSLHF. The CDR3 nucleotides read TGTGCCAGCAGTTTAGCGGGGTCCCTCCACTTT.

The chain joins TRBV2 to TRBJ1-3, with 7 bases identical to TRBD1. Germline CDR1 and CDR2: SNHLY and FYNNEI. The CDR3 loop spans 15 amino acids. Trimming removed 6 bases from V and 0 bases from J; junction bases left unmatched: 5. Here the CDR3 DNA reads TGTGCCAGCAGCAGGGGGGATAGCTCTGGAAACACCATATATTTT. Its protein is CASSRGDSSGNTIYF.

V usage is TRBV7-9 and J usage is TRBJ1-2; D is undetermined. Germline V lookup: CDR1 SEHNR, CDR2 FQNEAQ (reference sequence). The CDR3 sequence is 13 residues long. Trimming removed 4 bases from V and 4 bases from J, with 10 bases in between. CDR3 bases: TGTGCCAGCAGCTCTCTTTCCTCCTATGGCTACACCTTC. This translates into CASSSLSSYGYTF.

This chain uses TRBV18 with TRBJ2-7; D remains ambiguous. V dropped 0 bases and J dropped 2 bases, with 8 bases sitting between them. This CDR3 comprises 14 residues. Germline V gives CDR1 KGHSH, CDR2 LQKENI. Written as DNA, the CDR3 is TGTGCCAGCTCACCACCGACTCTTACCTACGAGCAGTACTTC. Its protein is CASSPPTLTYEQYF.

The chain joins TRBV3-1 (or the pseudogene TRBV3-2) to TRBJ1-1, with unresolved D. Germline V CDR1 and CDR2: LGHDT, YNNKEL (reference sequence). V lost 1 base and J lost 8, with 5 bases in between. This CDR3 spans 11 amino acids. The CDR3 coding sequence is TGTGCCAGCAGCCAAGCCGGGGAAGCTTTCTTT. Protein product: CASSQAGEAFF.

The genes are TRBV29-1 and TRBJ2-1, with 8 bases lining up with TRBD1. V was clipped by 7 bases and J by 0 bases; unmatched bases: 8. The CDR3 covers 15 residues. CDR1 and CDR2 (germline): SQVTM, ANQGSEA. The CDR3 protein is CSELGQASSYNEQFF. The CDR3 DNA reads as TGCAGCGAGCTGGGACAGGCAAGCTCCTACAATGAGCAGTTCTTC.

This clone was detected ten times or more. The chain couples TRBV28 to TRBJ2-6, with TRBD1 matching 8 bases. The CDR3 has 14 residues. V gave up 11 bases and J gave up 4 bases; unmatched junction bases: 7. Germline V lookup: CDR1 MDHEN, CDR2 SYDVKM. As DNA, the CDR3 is TGTGCCGGGCAGGGGGCAGGAGGGGCCAACGTCCTGACTTTC. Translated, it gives CAGQGAGGANVLTF.

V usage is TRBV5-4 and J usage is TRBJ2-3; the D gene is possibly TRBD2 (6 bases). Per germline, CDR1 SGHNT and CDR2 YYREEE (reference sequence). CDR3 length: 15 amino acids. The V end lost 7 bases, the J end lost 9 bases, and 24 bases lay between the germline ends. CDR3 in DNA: TGTGCCAGCGAGTCCCTAGGGCGGGATGGAGGCACGCAGTATTTT. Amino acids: CASESLGRDGGTQYF.

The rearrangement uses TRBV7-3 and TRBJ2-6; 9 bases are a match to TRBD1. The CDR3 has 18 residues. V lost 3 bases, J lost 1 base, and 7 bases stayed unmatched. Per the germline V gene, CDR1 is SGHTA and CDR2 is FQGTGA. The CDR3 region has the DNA TGTGCCAGCAGCTTCACCGGGACAGGGCTGTCTGGGGCCAACGTCCTGACTTTC. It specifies CASSFTGTGLSGANVLTF.

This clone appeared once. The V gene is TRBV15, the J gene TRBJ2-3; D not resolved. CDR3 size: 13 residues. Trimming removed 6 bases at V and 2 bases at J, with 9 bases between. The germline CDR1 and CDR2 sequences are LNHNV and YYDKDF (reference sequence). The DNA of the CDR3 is TGTGCCACCAGGGTAGACACCACAGATACGCAGTATTTT. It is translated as CATRVDTTDTQYF.

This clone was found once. The CDR3 DNA sequence: TGTGCCAGCAGCCCGGTTAGGGGGCGTTCACCCCTCCACTTT. Translating it yields CASSPVRGRSPLHF. The V and J genes are TRBV7-2 and TRBJ1-6, with 7 bases matching TRBD1. The V gene's germline CDR1 is SGHTA and CDR2 FQGNSA. V dropped 5 bases and J dropped 9; count of bases not matched to a gene: 7. This CDR3 is 14 amino acids long.

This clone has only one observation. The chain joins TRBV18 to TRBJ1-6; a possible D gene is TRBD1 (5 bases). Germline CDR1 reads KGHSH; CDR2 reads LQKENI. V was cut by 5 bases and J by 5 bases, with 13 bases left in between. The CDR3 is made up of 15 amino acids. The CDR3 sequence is CASSSQGNNNSPLHF. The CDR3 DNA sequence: TGTGCCAGCTCATCTCAGGGAAACAATAATTCACCCCTCCACTTT.

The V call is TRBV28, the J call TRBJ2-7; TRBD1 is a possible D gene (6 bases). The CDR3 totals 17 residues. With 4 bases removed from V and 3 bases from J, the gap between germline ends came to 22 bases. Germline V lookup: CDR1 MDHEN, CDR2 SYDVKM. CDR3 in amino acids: CASSSFLTGLNFYEQYF. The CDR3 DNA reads TGTGCCAGCAGTTCTTTCCTGACAGGCTTAAATTTCTACGAGCAGTACTTC. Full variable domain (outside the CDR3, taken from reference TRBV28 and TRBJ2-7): DVKVTQSSRYLVKRTGEKVFLECVQDMDHENMFWYRQDPGLGLRLIYFSYDVKMKEKGDIPEGYSVSREKKERFSLILESASTNQTSMYLCASSSFLTGLNFYEQYFGPGTRLTVT.

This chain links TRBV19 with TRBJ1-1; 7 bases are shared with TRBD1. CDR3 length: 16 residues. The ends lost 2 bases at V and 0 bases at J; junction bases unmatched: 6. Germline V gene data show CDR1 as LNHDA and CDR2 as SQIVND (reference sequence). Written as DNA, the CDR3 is TGTGCCAGTAGTATAAAGTCAGGGGGAGTGAACACTGAAGCTTTCTTT. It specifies CASSIKSGGVNTEAFF. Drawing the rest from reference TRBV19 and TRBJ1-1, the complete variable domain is DGGITQSPKYLFRKEGQNVTLSCEQNLNHDAMYWYRQDPGQGLRLIYYSQIVNDFQKGDIAEGYSVSREKKESFPLTVTSAQKNPTAFYLCASSIKSGGVNTEAFFGQGTRLTVV.

The CDR3: CASSLNDMSRAFF. CDR3 DNA sequence: TGTGCCAGCAGCCTGAATGACATGTCCAGGGCTTTCTTT. V gene TRBV25-1 combines with J gene TRBJ1-1; D uncertain. The CDR3 runs to 13 residues. V dropped 6 bases and J dropped 11 bases, with 19 bases sitting between them. The germline V gene encodes CDR1 MGHDK and CDR2 SYGVNS.

CDR3 protein: CASSLAGNIQYF. In DNA form, the CDR3 reads TGTGCCAGCAGCTTGGCGGGGAACATTCAGTACTTC. The V and J genes are TRBV5-5 and TRBJ2-4; possibly TRBD2 for D (5 bases). Germline loops: CDR1 SGHKS, CDR2 YYEKEE (reference sequence). CDR3 length: 12 amino acids. The ends were cut back, 0 bases at V and 7 bases at J, with 5 bases in the middle. Full variable domain (remainder filled in from reference TRBV5-5 and TRBJ2-4): DAGVTQSPTHLIKTRGQQVTLRCSPISGHKSVSWYQQVLGQGPQFIFQYYEKEERGRGNFPDRFSARQFPNYSSELNVNALLLGDSALYLCASSLAGNIQYFGAGTRLSVL.

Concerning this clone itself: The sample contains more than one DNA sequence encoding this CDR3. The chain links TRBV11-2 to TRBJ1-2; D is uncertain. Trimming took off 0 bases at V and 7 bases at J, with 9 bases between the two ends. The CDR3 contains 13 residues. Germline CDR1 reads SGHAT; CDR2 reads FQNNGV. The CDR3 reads CASSLERGGGYTF. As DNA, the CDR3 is TGTGCCAGCAGCTTAGAGCGTGGCGGTGGCTACACCTTC.

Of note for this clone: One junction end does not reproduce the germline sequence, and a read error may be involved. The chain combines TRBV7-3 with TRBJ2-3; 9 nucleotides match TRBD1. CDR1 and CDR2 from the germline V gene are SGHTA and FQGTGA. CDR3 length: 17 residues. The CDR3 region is CASSPGTGITGTDTQYF. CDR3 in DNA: TGTGCCAGCAGCCCCGGGACAGGGATTACAGGCACGGATACGCAGTATTTT.

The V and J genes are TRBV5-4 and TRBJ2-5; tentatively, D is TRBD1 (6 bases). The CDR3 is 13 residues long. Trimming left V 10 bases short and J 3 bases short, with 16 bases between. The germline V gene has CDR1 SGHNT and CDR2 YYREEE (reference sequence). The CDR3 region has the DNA TGTGCCTCGTCCGGGACAACGGAAGAGACCCAGTACTTC. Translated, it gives CASSGTTEETQYF.

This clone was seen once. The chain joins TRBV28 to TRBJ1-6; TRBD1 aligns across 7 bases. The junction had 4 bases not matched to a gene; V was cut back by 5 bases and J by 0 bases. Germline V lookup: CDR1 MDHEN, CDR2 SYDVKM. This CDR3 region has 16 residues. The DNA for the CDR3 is TGTGCCAGCAGTGAGGGACAGAGCTCCTATAATTCACCCCTCCACTTT. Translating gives CASSEGQSSYNSPLHF.

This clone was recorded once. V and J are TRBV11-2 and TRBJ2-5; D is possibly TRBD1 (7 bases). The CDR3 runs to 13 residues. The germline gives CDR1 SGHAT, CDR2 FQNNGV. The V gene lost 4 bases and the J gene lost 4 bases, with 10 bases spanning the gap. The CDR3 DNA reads TGTGCCAGCAGCTCCAGGGGGGCAGAGACCCAGTACTTC. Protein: CASSSRGAETQYF.

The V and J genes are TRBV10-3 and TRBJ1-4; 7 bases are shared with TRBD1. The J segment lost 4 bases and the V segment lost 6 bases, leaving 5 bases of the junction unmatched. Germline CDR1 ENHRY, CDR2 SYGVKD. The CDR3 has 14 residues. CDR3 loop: CAISDDRDNEKLFF. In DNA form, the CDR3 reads TGTGCCATCAGCGACGACAGGGATAATGAAAAACTGTTTTTT.

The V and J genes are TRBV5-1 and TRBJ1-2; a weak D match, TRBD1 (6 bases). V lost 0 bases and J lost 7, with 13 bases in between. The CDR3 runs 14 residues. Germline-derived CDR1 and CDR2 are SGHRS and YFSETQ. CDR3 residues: CASSLASQGAGYTF. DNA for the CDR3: TGCGCCAGCAGCTTGGCCTCACAGGGTGCTGGCTACACCTTC.

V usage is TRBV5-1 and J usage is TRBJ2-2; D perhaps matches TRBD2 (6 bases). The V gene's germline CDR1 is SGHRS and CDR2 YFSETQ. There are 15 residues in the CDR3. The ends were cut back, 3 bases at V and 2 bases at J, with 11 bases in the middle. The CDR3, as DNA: TGCGCCAGCAGCTGGGGACTTACTAACACCGGGGAGCTGTTTTTT. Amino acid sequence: CASSWGLTNTGELFF.

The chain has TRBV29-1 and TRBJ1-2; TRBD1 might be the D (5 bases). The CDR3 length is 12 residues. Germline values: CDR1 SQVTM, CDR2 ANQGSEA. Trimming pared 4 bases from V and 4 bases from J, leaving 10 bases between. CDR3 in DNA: TGCAGCGTTGGGCAGGGTATCTATGGCTACACCTTC. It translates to CSVGQGIYGYTF.

In DNA, the CDR3 is TGTGCCAGCTCCGGTCTAGCGGGTGGGGAGCAGTACTTC. Its translation is CASSGLAGGEQYF. The rearrangement uses TRBV2 and TRBJ2-7; 8 nucleotides align to TRBD2. Germline V gene data show CDR1 as SNHLY and CDR2 as FYNNEI. After removal of 8 bases from V and 7 bases from J, the junction contained 10 bases not matched to a gene. The CDR3 is 13 residues long.

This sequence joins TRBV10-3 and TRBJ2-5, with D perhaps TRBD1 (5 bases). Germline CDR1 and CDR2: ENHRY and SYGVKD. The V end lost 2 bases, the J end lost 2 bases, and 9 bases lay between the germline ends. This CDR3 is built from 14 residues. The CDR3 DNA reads TGTGCCATCAGTGAGCTACAGGCGCAAGAGACCCAGTACTTC. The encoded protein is CAISELQAQETQYF.

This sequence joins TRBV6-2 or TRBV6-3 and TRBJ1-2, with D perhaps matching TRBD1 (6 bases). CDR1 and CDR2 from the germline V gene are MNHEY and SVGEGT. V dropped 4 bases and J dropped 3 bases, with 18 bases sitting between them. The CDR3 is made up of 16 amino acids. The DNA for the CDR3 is TGTGCCAGCAGTTCCCGACAGGCGGGGGTCTACTATGGCTACACCTTC. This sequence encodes CASSSRQAGVYYGYTF.